This TCR beta chain was documented in a study of T cell changes during pregnancy in multiple sclerosis (dated by TCRdb to the late 2010s). In terms of the full investigation: Changes in the T cell repertoire over the course of pregnancy were examined in this study in women with multiple sclerosis.

Concerning this clone itself: What antigen it recognizes has not been identified. One base away there is no much larger clone; base qualities are not given.

To prepare the library, the immunoSEQ multiplex PCR assay was applied. TCRdb's version of the immuneACCESS table is confined to in-frame rearrangements and falls short of the full clone set. An unresolved V gene accounts for under half of the shortfall where checked; the remainder is of unknown origin. This sample has around 72,000 clones in its table, and around nine tenths of those were observed once. In total, the top ten clones hold roughly 2.1% of the sample. Sequencing was performed on peripheral blood, taken in the second trimester of pregnancy. This TCR derives from a female donor in good health, enrolled as a control in a pregnancy study.

Read as DNA, the sequence is TGTGCCAGCAGTCTGTGGGCTATGAACACTGAAGCTTTCTTT. It codes for CASSLWAMNTEAFF. The chain was built from TRBV27 and TRBJ1-1; there is no confident call for the D gene. From cysteine to phenylalanine, the CDR3 is 14 amino acids long. CDR3 DNA only is kept here, 42 bases in frame from base 1. As encoded in the germline V gene (reference sequence), CDR1 is MNHEY while CDR2 is SMNVEV. V loses 5 bases of germline sequence and J loses 0 bases, and the interval between the two ends is 10 bases.